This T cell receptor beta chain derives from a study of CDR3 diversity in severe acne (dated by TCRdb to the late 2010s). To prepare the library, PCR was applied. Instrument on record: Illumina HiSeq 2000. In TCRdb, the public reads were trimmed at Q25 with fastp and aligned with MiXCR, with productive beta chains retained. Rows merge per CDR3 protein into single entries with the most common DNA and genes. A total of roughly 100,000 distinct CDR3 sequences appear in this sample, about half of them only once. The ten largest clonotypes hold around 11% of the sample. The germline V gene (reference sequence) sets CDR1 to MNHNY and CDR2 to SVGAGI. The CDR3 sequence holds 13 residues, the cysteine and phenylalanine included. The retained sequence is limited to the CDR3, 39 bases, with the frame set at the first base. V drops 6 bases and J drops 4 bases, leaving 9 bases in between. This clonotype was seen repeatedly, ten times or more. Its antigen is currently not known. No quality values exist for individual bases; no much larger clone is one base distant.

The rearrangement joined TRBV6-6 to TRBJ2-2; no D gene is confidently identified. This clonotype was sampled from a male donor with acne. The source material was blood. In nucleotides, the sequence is TGTGCCAGCAGGGCAGGAGCCACCGGGGAGCTGTTTTTT. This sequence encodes CASRAGATGELFF.